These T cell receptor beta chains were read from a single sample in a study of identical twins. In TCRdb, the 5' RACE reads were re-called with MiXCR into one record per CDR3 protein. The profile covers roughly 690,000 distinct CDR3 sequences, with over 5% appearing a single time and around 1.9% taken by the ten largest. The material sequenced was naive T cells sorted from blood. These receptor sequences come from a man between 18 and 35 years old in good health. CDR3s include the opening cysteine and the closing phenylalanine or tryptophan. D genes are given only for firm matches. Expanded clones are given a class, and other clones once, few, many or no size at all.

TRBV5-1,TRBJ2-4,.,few,TGCGCCAGCAGCTTGGGGGGACGCGTAGGGGACATTCAGTACTTC,CASSLGGRVGDIQYF
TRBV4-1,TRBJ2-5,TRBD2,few,TGCGCCAGCAGCCCCGAGGGGGGCGGGAGGAAGACCCAGTACTTC,CASSPEGGGRKTQYF
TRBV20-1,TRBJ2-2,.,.,TGCAGTGCTAGCTCCGGGGACGGCGGGGAGCTGTTTTTT,CSASSGDGGELFF
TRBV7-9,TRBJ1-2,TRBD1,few,TGTGCCAGCAGCCAATCGGGACAGTCATATGGCTACACCTTC,CASSQSGQSYGYTF
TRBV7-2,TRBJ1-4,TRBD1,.,TGTGCCAGCAGCTTGACAGGGAGTTTGGGTGAAAAACTGTTTTTT,CASSLTGSLGEKLFF
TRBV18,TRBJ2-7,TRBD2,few,TGTGCCAGCTCACCACTAGCGGGAGGGGTCTACGAGCAGTACTTC,CASSPLAGGVYEQYF
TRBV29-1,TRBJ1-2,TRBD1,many,TGCAGCGTCCGGGACAGGGACTTCTATGGCTACACCTTC,CSVRDRDFYGYTF
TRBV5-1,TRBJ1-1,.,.,TGCGCCAGCAGCACTCCCGACAGAGGGGTGAACACTGAAGCTTTCTTT,CASSTPDRGVNTEAFF
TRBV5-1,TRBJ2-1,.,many,TGCGCCAGCAGCTTGGGCGTGGGACTTGACTACAATGAGCAGTTCTTC,CASSLGVGLDYNEQFF
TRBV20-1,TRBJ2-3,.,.,TGCAGTGCTAGAGATAAAAGGCTGAGCACAGATACGCAGTATTTT,CSARDKRLSTDTQYF
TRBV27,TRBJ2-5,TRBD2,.,TGTGCCAGCATCATCGTGGAGGGAGGGAGAGAGACCCAGTACTTC,CASIIVEGGRETQYF
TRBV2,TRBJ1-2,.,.,TGTGCCAGCTCCGGGGGAGTCTATGGCTACACCTTC,CASSGGVYGYTF
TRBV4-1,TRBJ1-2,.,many,TGCGCCAGCAGCCAAGGCGGGAGCCCTTATAGGGGCTACACCTTC,CASSQGGSPYRGYTF
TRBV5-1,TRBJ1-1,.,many,TGCGCCAGCAGCCCGATTACAGGGACCACTGAAGCTTTCTTT,CASSPITGTTEAFF
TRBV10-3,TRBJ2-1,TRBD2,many,TGTGCCATCAGTGCTATAGCGGGAGGGATCTACAATGAGCAGTTCTTC,CAISAIAGGIYNEQFF
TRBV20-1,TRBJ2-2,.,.,TGCAGTGCTCGTGACTCCGCGAACACCGGGGAGCTGTTTTTT,CSARDSANTGELFF
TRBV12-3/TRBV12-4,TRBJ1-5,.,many,TGTGCCAGCCGTGGACAGTTAGGTCAGCCCCAGCATTTT,CASRGQLGQPQHF
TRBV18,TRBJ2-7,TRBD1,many,TGCGCCAGCAGCCCGGGACAGGGAAGCTACGAGCAGTACTTC,CASSPGQGSYEQYF
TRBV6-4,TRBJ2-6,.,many,TGTGCCAGCAGTGACGTAGCTCTGGGGGCCAACGTCCTGACTTTC,CASSDVALGANVLTF
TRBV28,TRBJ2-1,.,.,.,CASSPLSYNEQFFGPGLQFF
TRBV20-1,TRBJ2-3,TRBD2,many,TGCAGTGCTAGCGTACCACTAGCGGGAGGCCCCTTCGATACGCAGTATTTT,CSASVPLAGGPFDTQYF
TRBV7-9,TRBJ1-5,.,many,TGTGCCAGCAGCTTAGCGACGAGCAATCAGCCCCAGCATTTT,CASSLATSNQPQHF
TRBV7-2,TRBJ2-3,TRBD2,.,TGTGCCAGCAGCTTAGAGCGACTAGCAGTATTAACAGATACGCAGTATTTT,CASSLERLAVLTDTQYF
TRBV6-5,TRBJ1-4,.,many,TGTGCCAGCAGTTACACCGGTAGTTCCAATGAAAAACTGTTTTTT,CASSYTGSSNEKLFF
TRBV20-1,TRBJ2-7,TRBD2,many,TGCAGTGCTAGCGGGAGGGCCTACGAGCAGTACTTC,CSASGRAYEQYF
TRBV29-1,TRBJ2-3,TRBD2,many,TGCAGCGTTGTACTAGCGGAAGACACAGATACGCAGTATTTT,CSVVLAEDTDTQYF
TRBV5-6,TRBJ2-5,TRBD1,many,TGTGCCAGCAGCTTGAGTAAGGGACAGGGGCCGGGAGAGACCCAGTACTTC,CASSLSKGQGPGETQYF
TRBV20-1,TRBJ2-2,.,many,TGCAGTGCTAGAGAAAGCAGCGCGAACACCGGGGAGCTGTTTTTT,CSARESSANTGELFF
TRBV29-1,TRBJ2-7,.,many,TGCAGCGTTGGACAGACCTACGAGCAGTACTTC,CSVGQTYEQYF
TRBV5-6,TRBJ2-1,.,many,TGTGCCAGCAGCGGGAACGGGCCGGGGCAGTTCTTC,CASSGNGPGQFF
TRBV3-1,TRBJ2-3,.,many,TGTGCCAGCAGCCAAGGGAGGCGGTCCTGGGGGGATACGCAGTATTTT,CASSQGRRSWGDTQYF
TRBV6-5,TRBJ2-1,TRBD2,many,TGTGCCAGCAGTTATACTCGACATTTGACTAGCGGGGTTAGTGAGCAGTTCTTC,CASSYTRHLTSGVSEQFF
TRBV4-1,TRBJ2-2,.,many,TGCGCCAGCAGCCACCAGGCCCAGAGAGTCCGGGAGCTGTTTTTT,CASSHQAQRVRELFF
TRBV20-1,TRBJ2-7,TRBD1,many,TGCAGTGCTAGAGATGGGACAGATTTCTACGAGCAGTACTTC,CSARDGTDFYEQYF
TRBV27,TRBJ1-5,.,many,TGTGCCAGCAGTTTTATGGGCCAGCCCCAGCATTTT,CASSFMGQPQHF
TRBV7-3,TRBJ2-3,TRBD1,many,TGTGCCAGCAGCCCAACAGGGGGGAGCACAGATACGCAGTATTTT,CASSPTGGSTDTQYF
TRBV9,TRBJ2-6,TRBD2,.,TGTGCCAGCAGCGTAGAACTAGCGGGAGGTAGGGCCAACGTCCTGACTTTC,CASSVELAGGRANVLTF
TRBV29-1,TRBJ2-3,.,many,TGCAGCGTGGGCGACACCCGCCCAGATACGCAGTATTTT,CSVGDTRPDTQYF
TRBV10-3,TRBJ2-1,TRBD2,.,TGTGCCATCACTGCTGGCCTAGCGGGATACAATGAGCAGTTCTTC,CAITAGLAGYNEQFF
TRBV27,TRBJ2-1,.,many,TGTGCCAGCAAAGGGCTAGTCCATGAGCAGTTCTTC,CASKGLVHEQFF
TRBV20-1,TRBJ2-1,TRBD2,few,TGCAGTGCTACGAGACTAGCGGGACATCCCTACAATGAGCAGTTCTTC,CSATRLAGHPYNEQFF
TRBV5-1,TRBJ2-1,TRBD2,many,TGCGCCAGCAGCACGGAGGGACTAGTGGGAAATGAGCAGTTCTTC,CASSTEGLVGNEQFF
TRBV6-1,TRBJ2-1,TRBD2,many,TGTGCCAGCAGTGAAGTACTAGCGGGTTACTACAATGAGCAGTTCTTC,CASSEVLAGYYNEQFF
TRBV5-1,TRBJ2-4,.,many,TGCGCCAGCAGCGTCGAGACCAAAAACATTCAGTACTTC,CASSVETKNIQYF
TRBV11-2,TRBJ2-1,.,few,TGTGCCAGCAGCCCGCATGTATCGGGAGCTAACTACAATGAGCAGTTCTTC,CASSPHVSGANYNEQFF
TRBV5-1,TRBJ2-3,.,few,TGCGCCAGCAGCGCCCCGACAGTCCCAGGAGGCACAGATACGCAGTATTTT,CASSAPTVPGGTDTQYF
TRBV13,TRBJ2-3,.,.,TGTGCCAGCAGCCACATCACAGATACGCAGTATTTT,CASSHITDTQYF